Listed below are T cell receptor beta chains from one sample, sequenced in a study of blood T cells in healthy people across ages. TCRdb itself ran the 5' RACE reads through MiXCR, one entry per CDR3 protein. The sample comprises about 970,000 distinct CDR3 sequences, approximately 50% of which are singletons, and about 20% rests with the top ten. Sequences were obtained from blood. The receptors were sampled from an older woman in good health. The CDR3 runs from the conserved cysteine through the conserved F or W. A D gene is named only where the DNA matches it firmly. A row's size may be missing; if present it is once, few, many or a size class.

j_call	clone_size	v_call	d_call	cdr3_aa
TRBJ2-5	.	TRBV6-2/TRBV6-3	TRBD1	CASSYPSGTGVVETQYF
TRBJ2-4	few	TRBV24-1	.	CATSDLQSPWPQYF
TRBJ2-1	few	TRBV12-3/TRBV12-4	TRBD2	CASSLWVAGPYNEQFF
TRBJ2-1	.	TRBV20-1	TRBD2	CSATPLAGIYNEQFF
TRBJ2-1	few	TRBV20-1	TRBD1	CSARDLGTAYNEQFF
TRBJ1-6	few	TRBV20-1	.	CSARAAGSPFYNSPLHF
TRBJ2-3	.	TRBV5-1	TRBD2	CASRRAGVTDTQYF
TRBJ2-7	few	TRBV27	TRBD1	CASTPRQGGIHEQYF
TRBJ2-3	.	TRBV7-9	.	CAAKGQGPFNSGSNTQYF
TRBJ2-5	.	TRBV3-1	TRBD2	CASSRLADFQETQYF
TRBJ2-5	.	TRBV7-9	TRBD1	CASSLYATGDQETQYF
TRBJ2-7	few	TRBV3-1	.	CASSQEGGQQYF
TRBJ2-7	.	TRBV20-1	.	CSARVGGRGREQYF
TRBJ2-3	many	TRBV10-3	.	CAISEPGLSDTQYF
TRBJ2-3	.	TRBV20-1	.	CGASLGRTDTQYF
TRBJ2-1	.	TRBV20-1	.	CSGGRYNEQFF
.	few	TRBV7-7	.	CASSLHPGQSEQYF
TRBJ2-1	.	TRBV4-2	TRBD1	CASSQGTGIMDEQFF
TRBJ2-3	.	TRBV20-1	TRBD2	CSARVLAGTTDTQYF
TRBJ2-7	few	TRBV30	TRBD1	CAWSGTGVHEQYF
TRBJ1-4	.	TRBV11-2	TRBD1	CASSLGDRRNEKLFF
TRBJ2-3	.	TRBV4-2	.	CASSHTGGYTDTQYF
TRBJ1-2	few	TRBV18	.	CASSPTEDGYTF
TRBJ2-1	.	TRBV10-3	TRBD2	CAMSREAQTNEQFF
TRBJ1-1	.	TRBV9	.	CASSQKNTEAFF
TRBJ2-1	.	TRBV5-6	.	CASSTDRARAGGYNEQFF
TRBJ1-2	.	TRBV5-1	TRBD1	CASSQQQGAHYGYTF
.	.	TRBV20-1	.	CSALDSGASSYNEQYF
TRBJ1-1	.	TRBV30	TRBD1	CAWSVHRRGRGDTEAFF
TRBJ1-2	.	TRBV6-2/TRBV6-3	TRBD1	CATGTGHGYTF
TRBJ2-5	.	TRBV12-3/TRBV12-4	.	CASIRSGIRGWQETQYF
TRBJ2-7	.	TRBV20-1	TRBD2	CSAPQGSGSPYEQYF
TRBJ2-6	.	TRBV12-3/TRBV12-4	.	CASMHYRAANVLTF
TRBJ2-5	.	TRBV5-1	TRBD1	CASSLAGTGHQETQYF
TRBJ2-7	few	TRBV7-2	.	CASSLVLSNEYEQYF
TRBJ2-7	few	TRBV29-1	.	CSVDRAGSGYEQYF
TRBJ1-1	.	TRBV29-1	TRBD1	CSVEGGQGEEVRAFF
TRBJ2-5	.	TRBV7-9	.	CASSPNDGPETQYF
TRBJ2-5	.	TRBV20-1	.	CSASGGGRETQYF